This is a list of T cell receptor beta chains from one sample in a study of cytomegalovirus exposure and HLA in healthy donors. Libraries were prepared by immunoSEQ multiplex PCR; TCRdb keeps only in-frame clonotypes and omits some of them. The table includes over 150,000 clones, 75% to 90% detected once. Input material: PBMCs. These receptor sequences come from a human donor in good health. The conserved cysteine and the conserved F or W are not part of the CDR3 here. Each record gives: V gene, J gene, CDR3 protein.

TRBV5-1	TRBJ1-1	ASSLERGTEAF
TRBV5-4	TRBJ1-2	ASSFPLRDGYT
TRBV6-5	TRBJ1-2	ASSFTVGGSYT
TRBV7-9	TRBJ2-1	ASTGQGKVVPFDEQF
TRBV5-4	TRBJ2-7	ASSLLAGDYEQY
TRBV6-6	TRBJ2-7	ASSYGGTDYEQY
TRBV6-5	TRBJ2-1	ASRLNRYNEQF
TRBV2	TRBJ2-5	ASSAQTGLETQY
TRBV9	TRBJ1-5	ASSLSGDQPQH
TRBV27	TRBJ2-7	ASRGQEFVAEQY
TRBV5-4	TRBJ2-3	ASRFNEGPTDTQY
TRBV29-1	TRBJ2-5	SASGQTQETQY
TRBV13	TRBJ1-2	ASSLRGGDYGYT
TRBV5-4	TRBJ1-6	ASSLAWDRVNSPLH
TRBV7-8	TRBJ2-3	ASRKRDYTTDTQY
TRBV15	TRBJ2-5	ATSRGGTAGGQETQY
TRBV18	TRBJ1-5	ASSPSPSNQPQH
TRBV7-2	TRBJ2-7	ASSLLFFQGYEQY
TRBV7-8	TRBJ2-7	ASSFASGTGVDSYEQY
TRBV5-6	TRBJ1-5	ASSLKGQGGLAGNQPQH
TRBV6-6	TRBJ2-2	ASSLAGRNTGELF
TRBV5-1	TRBJ2-1	ASRDLAGGSYNEQF
TRBV19	TRBJ2-6	ASSMSVYIYSGANVLT
TRBV5-5	TRBJ2-5	ASSFRFVAGGRETQY
TRBV5-1	-	ASSLPGQGDYEQY
TRBV6-1	TRBJ1-1	ASSEQGGAQVKAF
TRBV11-3	TRBJ1-1	ASSLRGNTEAF
TRBV5-4	-	ASSRQGPNEQY
TRBV7-2	TRBJ2-5	ASSFPRVALKTQY
TRBV7-8	TRBJ1-6	ASSFGTGDSPLH
TRBV7-6	TRBJ1-2	ASSWGQGAGGYT
TRBV6-5	TRBJ2-7	ASSYSGRGHEQY
TRBV19	TRBJ1-1	ASSRTGAMNTEAF
TRBV2	TRBJ2-3	ASCARSHWTDTQY
TRBV27	TRBJ2-1	ASSFRGRYSEQF
TRBV5-1	TRBJ2-1	ASSPRPGTSGGPSSYNEQF
TRBV27	TRBJ2-1	ASSFVGKGVYEQF
TRBV15	TRBJ2-5	ATSRDPATGELETQY
TRBV15	TRBJ2-4	ATSSGTGGEDIQY
TRBV9	TRBJ1-1	ASSPETGGLTEAF
TRBV6-1	TRBJ1-5	ASSGRGIGQPQH
TRBV29-1	TRBJ2-7	SVERSGTGSYEQY
TRBV5-7	TRBJ1-1	ASSLAWAGVHLNTEAF
TRBV5-1	TRBJ2-3	ASSFPGDTDTQY
TRBV9	TRBJ2-2	ASSAIPGGPGELF
TRBV7-9	TRBJ1-2	ASSVGQNYGYT
TRBV28	TRBJ2-1	ALGGLAGDEQF
TRBV9	TRBJ2-5	ASSVTSGGETQY
TRBV29-1	TRBJ2-4	SVEDRGRIQY
TRBV19	TRBJ2-3	ASSRIAGAGTDTQY
TRBV4-1	TRBJ1-2	ASSQDSVGRAGGYT
TRBV15	TRBJ2-3	ATSRDLAGRTDTQY
TRBV9	TRBJ1-1	ASSAGSGGGTEAF
TRBV4-3	TRBJ2-7	ASSQARGSSYEQY
TRBV7-7	TRBJ2-2	ASSLESGGGELF